This entry concerns a single T cell receptor (beta chain). It has no known antigen specificity. The record has no base qualities; no much larger clone is one base away. The CDR3 regions of human TCRbeta chains were analyzed by immunosequencing. As for how the authors treated the data: Repertoire TCRs were checked for matches against a reference library of SARS-CoV-2-specific TCRs that had been generated using the MIRA antigen-specificity platform. Breadth was defined as the fraction of unique TCRs that were SARS-CoV-2-associated. Depth was defined as the fraction of total T cells that were SARS-CoV-2-associated. Each spike-specific TCR was assigned to its reactive spike region and to a CD4 or CD8 class using the MIRA data. Log10-transformed breadth and depth values were compared by one-way ANOVA with Sidak's multiple comparisons tests. Drawn from immuneACCESS, this table holds only the in-frame rearrangements with V and J called that TCRdb kept. Clones are partly lost; checked studies trace under half to an unresolved V gene and leave the rest unexplained. The V and J calls and clone size are taken from that table; D and trimming were inferred from the DNA. Present in this sample are about 100,000 clones, 87% of which were seen just once. Around 3.2% of the sample lies in the top ten.

Reading the germline V gene (reference sequence) gives CDR1 LNHDA and CDR2 SQIVND. Trimming removed 11 bases from V and 0 bases from J, leaving 13 bases between the germline ends. The CDR3 holds 13 amino acids from the cysteine to the phenylalanine. Only the CDR3 region is kept as DNA, spanning 39 bases read in frame from base 1. Reading the label with the study, this specimen's time point is: baseline before first vaccination. Samples from vaccinated people were obtained from the UK trials COV001 and COV002, which included a single-blind randomized controlled phase 2/3 trial of AZD1222 (ChAdOx1 nCoV-19) in healthy adults. Trial participant PBMC samples were collected at day 0 and day 28 after the second dose for TCRbeta chain sequencing. This record belongs to a study of T cell responses to AZD1222 COVID-19 vaccine (dated by TCRdb to about 2021). Broadly, across the study: AZD1222 recipients with second doses at about 4 weeks or about 12 weeks were pooled, because spike-specific TCR depth and breadth did not differ between schedules. Enrollment into the trials was organized by age into subgroups of 18-55, 56-69 and 70-plus years, and those subgroups contained around 150, 28 and 57 TCR-sequenced participants, respectively. TCR sequencing covered fewer than 250 trial participants: 200 to 210 given two doses of AZD1222 and 26 given two doses of MenACWY control vaccine.

Here is what the overall study found, with its caveats: The whole spike protein was spanned by vaccine-associated CD4 TCRs, and dominant responses were seen in regions 160-218 and 743-854. In the small 56-69-year group, the increase in depth fell short of significance, most likely because of low power. Participants were mostly white British and included more females than males, and it was suggested by the authors that clonal diversity may have been underestimated. Because no samples from the day 14 peak response were available, repertoires could be characterized only after the peak T cell response. Reportedly, close to half of the unique spike-specific TCRs recognized epitopes lying outside the regions that are mutated in the B.1.351 and B.1.1.7 variants. Conclusions about previously exposed vaccinees are limited because only five to seven AZD1222 recipients were SARS-CoV-2 seropositive at baseline. After two AZD1222 doses, spike-specific TCR breadth and depth were significantly higher than at day 0 and than in MenACWY recipients.

Here the chain combines TRBV19 and TRBJ1-1; no D segment can be confidently identified. The receptor was isolated from an adult in good health. The sequencing here drew on peripheral blood, taken on day 0 of AZD1222 vaccination. The CDR3 region: CASEGPMNTEAFF. The DNA sequence reads TGTGCCTCCGAAGGACCCATGAACACTGAAGCTTTCTTT. When the CDR3 is completed using the reference TRBV19 and TRBJ1-1 genes on either side, the full variable domain is DGGITQSPKYLFRKEGQNVTLSCEQNLNHDAMYWYRQDPGQGLRLIYYSQIVNDFQKGDIAEGYSVSREKKESFPLTVTSAQKNPTAFYLCASEGPMNTEAFFGQGTRLTVV.